This paragraph covers one TCR beta chain sequence. Original processing methods: Counts of nucleated cells, estimated from reference gene primer amplification, were obtained. Data came from immunoSEQ multiplex PCR; TCRdb stores just in-frame clones and leaves some out. V and J calls and clone size are given by that table; D and trimming were obtained from the DNA. The data contain about 120,000 clones, 70% to 85% of them seen just once; the ten biggest clones take up approximately 7%. This entry comes from a study of blood T cell repertoires in COVID-19. Study-level information: Material from acute and convalescent COVID-19 was sourced from the United States, Italy and Spain. T cells, B-cell-depleted T cells, or PBMCs provided the cDNA or gDNA that served as material.

Germline-derived CDR1 and CDR2 are LNHDA and SQIVND (reference sequence). V lost 6 bases and J 8 bases, leaving 17 bases between the germline ends. The CDR3 has 14 amino acids. The gene calls are TRBV19 and TRBJ2-1; D possibly corresponds to TRBD2 (5 bases). This sequence was found in a man in his 70s with active or convalescent COVID-19. The sample taken for sequencing was peripheral blood. DNA for the CDR3: TGTGCCAGTAGAACGGGAAGAAGTTTGGATGAGCAGTTCTTC. Encoded protein: CASRTGRSLDEQFF.